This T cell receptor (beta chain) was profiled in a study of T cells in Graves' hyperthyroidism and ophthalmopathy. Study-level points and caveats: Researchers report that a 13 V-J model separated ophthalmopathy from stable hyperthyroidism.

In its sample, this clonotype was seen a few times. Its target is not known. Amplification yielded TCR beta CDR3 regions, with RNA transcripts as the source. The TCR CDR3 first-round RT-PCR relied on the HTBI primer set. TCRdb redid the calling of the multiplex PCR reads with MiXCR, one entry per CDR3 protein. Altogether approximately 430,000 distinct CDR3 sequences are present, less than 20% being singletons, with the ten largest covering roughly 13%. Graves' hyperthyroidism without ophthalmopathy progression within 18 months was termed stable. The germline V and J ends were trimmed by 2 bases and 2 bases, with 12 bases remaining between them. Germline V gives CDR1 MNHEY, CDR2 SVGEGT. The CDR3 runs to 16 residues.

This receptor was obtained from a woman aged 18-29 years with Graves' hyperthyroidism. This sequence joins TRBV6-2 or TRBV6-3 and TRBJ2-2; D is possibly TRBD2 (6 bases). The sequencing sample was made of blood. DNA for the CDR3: TGTGCCAGCAGTTACGGGAGGCGGACCAACACCGGGGAGCTGTTTTTT. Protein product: CASSYGRRTNTGELFF.